This TCR beta chain came from a study of human T cells and chemical hapten exposure. Study outcomes and limitations: Sensitizing to DPC left TCRs with a frequency above 1 in 1000 unaltered.

Stated time point: pre-sensitization, week 0. The treatment denotes: therapeutic diphenylcyclopropenone sensitization with weekly scalp DPC. The authors' total RNA extraction used unfractionated whole blood. V lost 1 base to trimming and J lost 4 bases; unmatched junction nucleotides: 5. The CDR3 extends over 16 amino acids. Per germline, CDR1 SGHVS and CDR2 FQNEAQ. Comment on this clonotype: What it recognizes is unknown.

Methods used by the authors: There were a median of roughly 100,000 TCRs per sample, with a range from roughly 20,000 to 690,600. A single record per CDR3 protein comes from TCRdb applying MiXCR to the RACE reads. None of the V and J calls come from the authors' own analysis; TCRdb made them. Here the sample spans over 50,000 distinct CDR3 sequences, more than 9% being singletons. Sequenced here: whole blood, sampled in connection with sensitization to the hapten diphenylcyclopropenone (DPC). This receptor was obtained from a woman aged 25 to 39 with alopecia areata. Some clones in this sample may be carry-over from other donors' samples. The chain links TRBV7-8 to TRBJ2-3; TRBD2 agrees at 10 bases. Here the CDR3 DNA reads TGTGCCAGCAGCTTAGGGGCCCTAGCGGGGGCAGATACGCAGTATTTT. Translation: CASSLGALAGADTQYF.